Presented here are 9 T cell receptor beta chains from one specimen sequenced in a study of blood T cell repertoires in COVID-19. Sequencing used immunoSEQ multiplex PCR; TCRdb keeps in-frame clones, though not all of them. The table includes around 95,000 clones, about 85% detected once. Sequences were obtained from peripheral blood. These receptors originate from a man aged 45 to 65 with active or convalescent COVID-19.

This clone occurred a few times. V usage is TRBV6-5 and J usage is TRBJ1-1, with D possibly being TRBD1 (6 bases). The ends were cut back, 8 bases at V and 3 bases at J, with 10 bases in the middle. In germline, CDR1 is MNHEY, CDR2 SVGAGI. The CDR3 loop spans 12 amino acids. CDR3 in amino acids: CASRRTDTEAFF. DNA for the CDR3: TGTGCCAGCCGTAGGACAGACACTGAAGCTTTCTTT.

This clone is judged medium-sized. V and J are TRBV4-1 and TRBJ1-2; TRBD1 aligns across 11 bases. Germline-derived CDR1 and CDR2 are MGHRA and YSYEKL. The CDR3 loop spans 15 amino acids. After removal of 1 base from V and 6 bases from J, the junction contained 4 bases not matched to a gene. The DNA of the CDR3 is TGCGCCAGCAGCCAAGCAGGACAGGGGGCAGATGGCTACACCTTC. Protein: CASSQAGQGADGYTF.

The chain couples TRBV29-1 to TRBJ1-1, with no clear D. This CDR3 has 13 amino acids. CDR1 is SQVTM and CDR2 is ANQGSEA in the germline V gene. Trimming left V 2 bases short and J 2 bases short, with 9 bases between. DNA for the CDR3: TGCAGCGTTGAACGGGGAATTAACACTGAAGCTTTCTTT. The encoded protein is CSVERGINTEAFF.

The chain couples TRBV19 to TRBJ2-6; D call uncertain. Per the germline V gene, CDR1 is LNHDA and CDR2 is SQIVND (reference sequence). This CDR3 region has 11 residues. CDR3 in amino acids: CASSGANVLTF. The CDR3 coding sequence is TGTGCTAGCTCTGGGGCCAACGTCCTGACTTTC.

This clone has a single count. The chain links TRBV11-3 to TRBJ2-7; maybe TRBD2 (5 bases). Between the trimmed V and J ends, which lost 0 bases and 5 bases, there was a span of 8 bases. The CDR3 covers 13 residues. Germline V gives CDR1 SGHNT, CDR2 YENEEA. CDR3 amino acids: CASSLDGRDEQYF. The DNA of the CDR3 is TGTGCCAGCAGCTTAGATGGGCGGGACGAGCAGTACTTC.

This clone was seen more than once but under ten times. The chain has TRBV19 and TRBJ2-1; TRBD2 aligns across 14 bases. After removal of 6 bases from V and 1 base from J, the junction contained 2 bases not matched to a gene. This CDR3 has 16 residues. CDR1 LNHDA and CDR2 SQIVND come from the germline V gene (reference sequence). CDR3 sequence: CASSRTSGGSYNEQFF. CDR3 nucleotide sequence: TGTGCCAGTAGCCGGACTAGCGGGGGGTCCTACAATGAGCAGTTCTTC.

V is TRBV7-8 and J is TRBJ1-3; TRBD1 matches at 9 bases. This CDR3 has 14 residues. Germline loops: CDR1 SGHVS, CDR2 FQNEAQ. V gave up 8 bases and J gave up 0 bases; unmatched junction bases: 2. In nucleotides, the CDR3 is TGTGCCAGCGGACAGGGGAACTCTGGAAACACCATATATTTT. Translated: CASGQGNSGNTIYF.

The chain employs TRBV5-5 and TRBJ1-1; a possible D gene is TRBD1 (6 bases). V was cut by 7 bases and J by 5 bases, with 15 bases left in between. The length of the CDR3 is 13 residues. CDR1 and CDR2 from the germline V gene are SGHKS and YYEKEE (reference sequence). DNA of the CDR3: TGTGCCAGCTGGGACACCCTGGGGACTGAAGCTTTCTTT. Its protein product is CASWDTLGTEAFF.

The J gene is TRBJ2-7, the V gene TRBV3-1 (or the pseudogene TRBV3-2); a weak D match, TRBD2 (5 bases). The CDR3 has 12 amino acids. CDR1 LGHDT and CDR2 YNNKEL come from the germline V gene (reference sequence). Trimming stripped 4 bases from V and 6 bases from J, with 10 bases between. The CDR3 nucleotides read TGTGCCAGCAGCCCCGGCGGGTTCGAGCAGTACTTC. This codes for CASSPGGFEQYF.